One T cell receptor (beta chain) is described in this entry. V was trimmed by 0 bases and J by 5 bases, leaving 14 bases between them. Looked up from germline, CDR1 is GTSNPN and CDR2 is SVGIG (reference sequence). CDR3 size: 16 residues. Once RNA had been extracted, it was reverse transcribed into cDNA to act as the sequencing template. Here immunoSEQ multiplex PCR was the method, and the copy in TCRdb shows in-frame clones only, minus some. The repertoire holds 200,000 to 250,000 clones, with around 62% as singletons. This sample was included in a study of CD8+ T cells in alopecia areata. Background on the study: It was 6 to 18 months of tofacitinib, and then there were 6 months off drug.

This clonotype was sampled from a human donor with alopecia areata. The sequenced sample was CD4+ T cells sorted from blood, obtained at week 0. The V call is TRBV30, the J call TRBJ1-6, with D possibly matching TRBD1 (5 bases). The CDR3 spells CAWSVRPGQNNSPLHF. CDR3 in DNA: TGTGCCTGGAGTGTACGACCAGGGCAAAATAATTCACCCCTCCACTTT. Full variable domain (remainder filled in from reference TRBV30 and TRBJ1-6): SQTIHQWPATLVQPVGSPLSLECTVEGTSNPNLYWYRQAAGRGLQLLFYSVGIGQISSEVPQNLSASRPQDRQFILSSKKLLLSDSGFYLCAWSVRPGQNNSPLHFGNGTRLTVT.